What follows is one T cell receptor (beta chain) and its context. This entry belongs to a study of tumor-infiltrating lymphocytes in oesophageal squamous cell carcinoma. MiXCR, run by TCRdb on the PCR reads, gives a single entry per CDR3 protein. Counted here are roughly 16,000 distinct CDR3 sequences, 47% occurring once; the ten biggest clones make up less than 55%. The germline V gene encodes CDR1 MNHEY and CDR2 SVGEGT. This CDR3 spans 13 amino acids. V and J are TRBV6-2 or TRBV6-3 and TRBJ2-7, with no clear D. The DNA matches TRBJ2-1 better at its end, which makes the J call doubtful. Sequenced input: normal esophageal tissue next to the tumor. The sequence was collected from a female donor with esophageal squamous cell carcinoma. The CDR3 protein is CASSYGSNNEQFF. Here the CDR3 DNA reads TGTGCCAGCAGTTACGGCTCTAACAATGAGCAGTTCTTC.